This entry lists 32 T cell receptor beta chains sequenced from one sample in a study of cytomegalovirus exposure and HLA in healthy donors. Clones were sequenced by immunoSEQ multiplex PCR, and TCRdb holds only the in-frame ones, with some missing. This table has 100,000 to 150,000 clones, 89% appearing once. Source material: PBMCs. The receptors derive from a woman between 18 and 30 years old in good health and CMV-seronegative.

The chain carries TRBV7-2 and TRBJ2-7, with 9 positions matching TRBD1. The CDR3 has 15 amino acids. Trimming at V came to 1 base and at J to 5 bases, leaving 6 bases not matched to a gene. Germline V CDR1 and CDR2: SGHTA, FQGNSA. CDR3 sequence reads: CASSLEGQGFHEQYF. CDR3 nucleotides: TGTGCCAGCAGCTTAGAAGGACAGGGGTTCCACGAGCAGTACTTC. Together with reference TRBV7-2 and TRBJ2-7, the CDR3 gives the full variable domain: GAGVSQSPSNKVTEKGKDVELRCDPISGHTALYWYRQSLGQGLEFLIYFQGNSAPDKSGLPSDRFSAERTGGSVSTLTIQRTQQEDSAVYLCASSLEGQGFHEQYFGPGTRLTVT.

The chain has TRBV6-1 and TRBJ2-3; the D is unclear. Germline CDR1 reads MNHNS; CDR2 reads SASEGT. V lost 0 bases and J lost 4, with 11 bases in between. The CDR3 has 15 residues. CDR3 loop: CASSEAWQHPDTQYF. CDR3 bases: TGTGCCAGCAGTGAAGCGTGGCAACACCCAGATACGCAGTATTTT.

The chain joins TRBV27 to TRBJ1-1; D is uncertain. Trimming took 7 bases from V and 2 from J, leaving 17 bases between them. From germline, CDR1 is MNHEY and CDR2 SMNVEV (reference sequence). The length of the CDR3 is 15 residues. CDR3 sequence reads: CASTSSPPYNTEAFF. As DNA, the CDR3 is TGTGCCAGCACCTCTAGCCCCCCGTACAACACTGAAGCTTTCTTT.

The gene calls are TRBV5-1 and TRBJ2-5; TRBD1 aligns across 10 bases. CDR1 is SGHRS, CDR2 YFSETQ, per germline. The junction had 12 bases not matched to a gene; V was cut back by 5 bases and J by 5 bases. The CDR3 spans 16 residues. The CDR3 sequence is CASSLGDRGRMETQYF. For the CDR3, the DNA is TGCGCCAGCAGTTTAGGGGACAGGGGTCGAATGGAGACCCAGTACTTC. The entire variable domain, with the rest obtained from reference TRBV5-1 and TRBJ2-5, is as follows: KAGVTQTPRYLIKTRGQQVTLSCSPISGHRSVSWYQQTPGQGLQFLFEYFSETQRNKGNFPGRFSGRQFSNSRSEMNVSTLELGDSALYLCASSLGDRGRMETQYFGPGTRLLVL.

In this sample, this clone turned up a few times. V usage is TRBV6-5 and J usage is TRBJ2-7, with D perhaps matching TRBD1 (6 bases). Germline assignment: CDR1 MNHEY and CDR2 SVGAGI. Trimming took off 6 bases at V and 3 bases at J, with 15 bases between the two ends. The CDR3 totals 14 residues. The CDR3 sequence is CASSRTEYFYEQYF. Here the CDR3 DNA reads TGTGCCAGCAGCCGGACAGAGTATTTCTACGAGCAGTACTTC.

A single count supports this clone. This rearrangement joins TRBV4-3 to TRBJ2-7; tentative D call: TRBD2 (6 bases). This CDR3 is built from 14 residues. Deletions cut 4 bases from V and 4 bases from J, with 14 bases between. CDR1 and CDR2 (germline): LGHNA, YSLEER. Here the CDR3 DNA reads TGCGCCAGCAGCCCGACTAGTCCGCCATACGAGCAGTACTTC. Its protein product is CASSPTSPPYEQYF.

The chain has TRBV28 and TRBJ1-5; 8 nucleotides match TRBD1. The CDR3 extends over 16 amino acids. Losses at the gene ends were 3 bases for V and 1 base for J; bases not matched to a gene: 5. CDR1 is MDHEN, CDR2 SYDVKM, per germline. The CDR3 nucleotides read TGTGCCAGCAGTTTCAGGGGGCTGAGGAGCAATCAGCCCCAGCATTTT. Translated: CASSFRGLRSNQPQHF.

This chain joins TRBV4-1 and TRBJ2-7; 8 nucleotides line up with TRBD2. J lost 2 bases, V lost 0 bases, and 3 bases had no gene match. Germline V gene data show CDR1 as MGHRA and CDR2 as YSYEKL. The CDR3 consists of 15 residues. The chain's CDR3 is CASSQDSGAPYEQYF. The DNA for the CDR3 is TGCGCCAGCAGCCAAGATAGCGGGGCCCCCTACGAGCAGTACTTC.

The V call is TRBV29-1, the J call TRBJ1-2; 10 nucleotides line up with TRBD1. Germline CDR1 reads SQVTM; CDR2 reads ANQGSEA. The V and J ends lost 3 bases and 5 bases, in that order; junction bases with no gene match: 9. The CDR3 runs 15 residues. CDR3 sequence reads: CSVDRDRGGGYGYTF. The CDR3 DNA is TGCAGCGTTGACCGGGACAGGGGAGGTGGTTATGGCTACACCTTC.

J is TRBJ2-3 and V is TRBV6-5, with TRBD2 matching 9 bases. V trimming: 3 bases; J trimming: 2 bases; junction bases outside the gene matches: 3. The CDR3 has 15 amino acids. CDR1 is MNHEY and CDR2 is SVGAGI in the germline V gene. In DNA, the CDR3 is TGTGCCAGCAGTTATCTAGCGGGATCCACAGATACGCAGTATTTT. Translating gives CASSYLAGSTDTQYF.

The chain links TRBV6-5 to TRBJ2-7; 12 bases agree with TRBD2. CDR1 and CDR2 (germline): MNHEY, SVGAGI. The junction had 4 bases not matched to a gene; V was cut back by 6 bases and J by 1 base. This CDR3 has 15 residues. This CDR3 is CASSPLAGGSYEQYV. DNA for the CDR3: TGTGCCAGCAGCCCACTAGCGGGGGGTTCCTACGAGCAGTACGTC.

The chain uses TRBV6-5 and TRBJ2-5; D call uncertain. The V end lost 0 bases, the J end lost 4 bases, and 9 bases lay between the germline ends. The CDR3 totals 14 residues. The germline V gene encodes CDR1 MNHEY and CDR2 SVGAGI. CDR3 nucleotide sequence: TGTGCCAGCAGTTACTCGCCGACTGGAGAGACCCAGTACTTC. As protein: CASSYSPTGETQYF.

The CDR3 sequence is CASSIEGTGLADMDEQYF. The CDR3 nucleotides read TGTGCCAGCAGCATCGAGGGCACGGGACTAGCGGACATGGACGAGCAGTACTTC. The chain carries TRBV7-8 and TRBJ2-7; TRBD2 agrees at 11 bases. Germline assignment: CDR1 SGHVS and CDR2 FQNEAQ. V dropped 5 bases and J dropped 5; count of bases not matched to a gene: 17. The CDR3 loop spans 18 amino acids.

The CDR3 protein is CATCLAGTYNEQFF. The DNA for the CDR3 is TGTGCCACCTGCCTAGCGGGGACCTACAATGAGCAGTTCTTC. The V call is TRBV6-1, the J call TRBJ2-1, with 9 nucleotides matching TRBD2. The CDR3 runs to 14 residues. CDR1 and CDR2 from the germline V gene are MNHNS and SASEGT. The V gene end was trimmed by 10 bases and the J gene end by 2 bases; junction bases not matched to a gene: 6.

The V gene is TRBV28, the J gene TRBJ1-2; D gene uncertain. The germline V and J ends were trimmed by 5 bases and 7 bases, with 17 bases remaining between them. The CDR3 consists of 14 residues. In germline, CDR1 is MDHEN, CDR2 SYDVKM. CDR3 DNA: TGTGCCAGCAGTCCACGGACGGTACGGGGTGGCTACACCTTC. Translated: CASSPRTVRGGYTF.

The J gene is TRBJ2-1, the V gene TRBV28, with D uncertain. The CDR3 length is 13 residues. With 6 bases removed from V and 6 bases from J, the gap between germline ends came to 12 bases. CDR1 and CDR2 from the germline V gene are MDHEN and SYDVKM. The CDR3 is CASSPPPGNEQFF. Written as DNA, the CDR3 is TGTGCCAGCAGCCCCCCTCCGGGCAATGAGCAGTTCTTC.

This sequence joins TRBV2 and TRBJ1-3, with a tentative D call TRBD1 (5 bases). Trimming cost V 11 bases and J 0 bases, with 11 bases left between them. Germline V CDR1 and CDR2: SNHLY, FYNNEI. This CDR3 region has 13 residues. The chain's CDR3 is CAGMTDSGNTIYF. For the CDR3, the DNA is TGTGCCGGAATGACAGACTCTGGAAACACCATATATTTT.

The rearrangement links TRBV9 to TRBJ2-3; no clear D. Trimming removed 2 bases at V and 5 bases at J, with 9 bases between. The CDR3 consists of 13 residues. Germline lookup yields CDR1 SGDLS and CDR2 YYNGEE. The CDR3 sequence: CASSVEVLDTQYF. CDR3 DNA: TGTGCCAGCAGCGTCGAGGTTCTAGATACGCAGTATTTT.

The chain combines TRBV28 with TRBJ2-2; 10 bases map to TRBD2. This CDR3 has 16 amino acids. The germline V gene has CDR1 MDHEN and CDR2 SYDVKM. V was pared by 2 bases and J by 5 bases, with 5 bases of the junction left unmatched. CDR3 residues: CASSLGLAGVTGELFF. The CDR3 nucleotides are TGTGCCAGCAGTTTAGGGCTAGCGGGAGTTACCGGGGAGCTGTTTTTT.

The chain carries TRBV15 and TRBJ1-2; D unclear. This CDR3 is built from 13 residues. Between the trimmed V and J ends, which lost 4 bases and 3 bases, there was a span of 9 bases. The germline V gene has CDR1 LNHNV and CDR2 YYDKDF (reference sequence). The CDR3 here is CATSTAGHYGYTF. DNA of the CDR3: TGTGCCACCAGCACCGCAGGCCACTATGGCTACACCTTC.

The chain is built from TRBV29-1 and TRBJ2-3, with 8 nucleotides matching TRBD2. Germline values: CDR1 SQVTM, CDR2 ANQGSEA. The CDR3 covers 14 residues. V lost 7 bases to trimming and J lost 2 bases; unmatched junction nucleotides: 8. CDR3 in DNA: TGCAGCGGGATTCGGGAGGGCCACACAGATACGCAGTATTTT. Amino acid sequence: CSGIREGHTDTQYF.

A single count supports this clone. The V gene is TRBV7-2, the J gene TRBJ2-7; 9 bases map to TRBD1. J was trimmed by 4 bases and V by 1 base; bases with no gene match: 5. Germline values: CDR1 SGHTA, CDR2 FQGNSA. The CDR3 covers 15 residues. CDR3 coding DNA: TGTGCCAGCAGCTTAGGGGGGACAGGGAAGTACGAGCAGTACTTC. Protein product: CASSLGGTGKYEQYF.

The CDR3 coding sequence is TGTGCCATCAGGACGGATGCAGGGGTCACGAACACCGGGGAGCTGTTTTTT. It encodes CAIRTDAGVTNTGELFF. The chain joins TRBV10-3 to TRBJ2-2, with D possibly being TRBD1 (6 bases). The CDR3 consists of 17 residues. V lost 6 bases and J 0 bases, leaving 17 bases between the germline ends. Germline loops: CDR1 ENHRY, CDR2 SYGVKD.

This chain uses TRBV28 with TRBJ1-2; weak D call: TRBD1 (6 bases). Trimming took off 2 bases at V and 4 bases at J, with 14 bases between the two ends. The CDR3 has 15 amino acids. The germline CDR1 and CDR2 sequences are MDHEN and SYDVKM. Here the CDR3 DNA reads TGTGCCAGCAGTTTAGGAGGGGGGGGGAGCTATGGCTACACCTTC. Translation: CASSLGGGGSYGYTF.

This rearrangement joins TRBV5-8 to TRBJ2-2, with 8 bases that match TRBD2. Unmatched junction bases numbered 1, after V lost 5 bases and J lost 1 base. CDR3 size: 14 residues. Per germline, CDR1 SGHTS and CDR2 YDEGEE. The CDR3 DNA reads as TGTGCCAGCAGTCTAGCGGGGAACACCGGGGAGCTGTTTTTT. It specifies CASSLAGNTGELFF.

The V and J genes are TRBV27 and TRBJ2-3, with D perhaps TRBD2 (6 bases). V lost 4 bases and J lost 6, with 17 bases in between. In germline, CDR1 is MNHEY, CDR2 SMNVEV (reference sequence). The CDR3 contains 15 residues. The CDR3 sequence: CASSWASANRDTQYF. CDR3 nucleotides: TGTGCCAGCAGTTGGGCTAGCGCGAATAGGGATACGCAGTATTTT.

This clone was observed a single time. CDR3 nucleotide sequence: TGTGCCAGCAGCCAAGATTGGCTAGCGGGGAACACCGGGGAGCTGTTTTTT. Residues: CASSQDWLAGNTGELFF. The V call is TRBV14, the J call TRBJ2-2, with 8 bases identical to TRBD2. The CDR3 spans 17 residues. Trimming took 0 bases from V and 1 from J; bases not matched to a gene: 4. CDR1 and CDR2 from the germline V gene are SGHDN and FVKESK. Looking up the rest from reference TRBV14 and TRBJ2-2 gives the full variable domain: EAGVTQFPSHSVIEKGQTVTLRCDPISGHDNLYWYRRVMGKEIKFLLHFVKESKQDESGMPNNRFLAERTGGTYSTLKVQPAELEDSGVYFCASSQDWLAGNTGELFFGEGSRLTVL.

This clone appeared once. V usage is TRBV4-1 and J usage is TRBJ1-4; D is ambiguous. CDR3 length equals 16 residues. Between the trimmed V and J ends, which lost 0 bases and 7 bases, there was a span of 15 bases. From germline, CDR1 is MGHRA and CDR2 YSYEKL. The CDR3 DNA reads as TGCGCCAGCAGCCAAGATTCCGGCTTCGGAGGTGAAAAACTGTTTTTT. Translation gives CASSQDSGFGGEKLFF.

CDR3 region: CASPWGQQETQYF. As DNA, the CDR3 is TGTGCCAGTCCTTGGGGACAGCAAGAGACCCAGTACTTC. This chain links TRBV2 with TRBJ2-5; 7 bases map to TRBD1. The germline gives CDR1 SNHLY, CDR2 FYNNEI. V trimming: 9 bases; J trimming: 2 bases; junction bases outside the gene matches: 6. The CDR3 consists of 13 residues. The variable domain in full, completed from reference TRBV2 and TRBJ2-5, reads EPEVTQTPSHQVTQMGQEVILRCVPISNHLYFYWYRQILGQKVEFLVSFYNNEISEKSEIFDDQFSVERPDGSNFTLKIRSTKLEDSAMYFCASPWGQQETQYFGPGTRLLVL.

The V gene is TRBV27, the J gene TRBJ2-7, with D tentatively TRBD2 (6 bases). Germline CDR1 reads MNHEY; CDR2 reads SMNVEV (reference sequence). The CDR3 is 13 amino acids. V was cut by 7 bases and J by 2 bases, with 12 bases left in between. In DNA, the CDR3 is TGTGCCAGCAAGGGGCGGGATGCCTACGAGCAGTACTTC. Translation gives CASKGRDAYEQYF.

The gene calls are TRBV30 and TRBJ2-1; D possibly corresponds to TRBD1 (5 bases). The CDR3 consists of 14 residues. V was clipped by 0 bases and J by 4 bases, with 10 bases between them. Germline V gene data show CDR1 as GTSNPN and CDR2 as SVGIG (reference sequence). The chain's CDR3 is CAWSVRQGYNEQFF. CDR3 coding DNA: TGTGCCTGGAGTGTAAGGCAGGGATACAATGAGCAGTTCTTC.

This chain links TRBV5-1 with TRBJ2-3; TRBD2 aligns across 7 bases. This CDR3 has 17 residues. The ends lost 1 base at V and 1 base at J; junction bases unmatched: 9. The V gene's germline CDR1 is SGHRS and CDR2 YFSETQ. Written as DNA, the CDR3 is TGCGCCAGCAGCTTGTACTCCTCCAGCGGGGGCACAGATACGCAGTATTTT. Its translation: CASSLYSSSGGTDTQYF.